The T cell receptor beta chain described here comes from a study of CD8 T cells in Susac syndrome. Negative isolation yielded CD8+ and CD4+ T cells; FACS enriched TEMRA cells. RNA amounts of about 0.5 to 1 ug underwent reverse transcription with random hexamers. An immunoSEQ multiplex PCR generated amplified TCR beta CDR3 products spanning 54 Vbeta and 13 Jbeta. In TCRdb, the immunoSEQ multiplex PCR reads were re-called with MiXCR into one record per CDR3 protein. The table shows about 300,000 distinct CDR3 sequences, with about nine tenths occurring only once. Germline loops: CDR1 SGDLS, CDR2 YYNGEE. CDR3 size: 15 residues. Trimming took 3 bases from V and 1 from J, leaving 10 bases between them.

This receptor was identified in a human donor with multiple sclerosis. The V call is TRBV9, the J call TRBJ2-2, with D perhaps TRBD1 (5 bases). The sequenced sample was CD8+ T cells from PBMCs. Written as DNA, the CDR3 is TGTGCCAGCAGCGCGGACAATCAGAACACCGGGGAGCTGTTTTTT. The encoded protein is CASSADNQNTGELFF.